These 6 T cell receptor beta chains share one sample of origin, sequenced in a study of graft-versus-host responses after intestinal transplantation. Their target antigens are unknown. Assay used: immunoSEQ multiplex PCR; TCRdb lists only in-frame clones, some missing. Of under 85,000 clones listed, roughly 94% are singletons. Sequences were derived from unstimulated CD8+ T cells sorted from spleen or lymph node cells, sampled before intestinal transplant. These TCRs come from a human donor who received an intestinal transplant.

The chain employs TRBV5-4 and TRBJ1-1; no definite D call. Germline-derived CDR1 and CDR2 are SGHNT and YYREEE (reference sequence). Trimming pared 0 bases from V and 6 bases from J, leaving 12 bases between. The CDR3 contains 14 residues. The CDR3 sequence: CASSLEGGRAEAFF. The CDR3 bases are TGTGCCAGCAGCTTGGAGGGTGGGCGGGCTGAAGCTTTCTTT.

The chain employs TRBV28 and TRBJ2-7; TRBD1 matches at 10 bases. The V gene's germline CDR1 is MDHEN and CDR2 SYDVKM. Trimming took 8 bases from V and 2 from J; bases not matched to a gene: 0. This CDR3 spans 12 amino acids. CDR3 in DNA: TGTGCCAGCGGACAGGGGGCCTACGAGCAGTACTTC. Its translation is CASGQGAYEQYF.

There are a few counts of this clone. The genes are TRBV7-9 and TRBJ1-1, with D unresolved. The CDR3 runs to 14 residues. Trimming took 4 bases from V and 1 from J, leaving 10 bases between them. Germline V gene sequence: CDR1 SEHNR, CDR2 FQNEAQ (reference sequence). CDR3 nucleotides: TGTGCCAGCAGCTCTGGATCACCGAACACTGAAGCTTTCTTT. This encodes CASSSGSPNTEAFF.

This chain links TRBV7-6 with TRBJ1-5; D is unclear. The V end was cut by 4 bases, the J end by 6 bases, with 7 bases between. The CDR3 runs 12 residues. Germline V gene sequence: CDR1 SGHVS, CDR2 FNYEAQ. Written as DNA, the CDR3 is TGTGCCAGCAGCTCAAATGGTCAGCCCCAGCATTTT. Its translation is CASSSNGQPQHF.

The rearrangement joins TRBV9 to TRBJ2-7; TRBD1 or TRBD2 may be the D gene (5 bases each). The CDR3 has 14 residues. In germline, CDR1 is SGDLS, CDR2 YYNGEE. With 4 bases removed from V and 3 bases from J, the gap between germline ends came to 14 bases. CDR3 nucleotide sequence: TGTGCCAGCAGCTCGGGACCTTCCCACTACGAGCAGTACTTC. Translation: CASSSGPSHYEQYF.

In this sample, this clone is medium-sized. This chain connects TRBV6-6 to TRBJ1-1, with D maybe TRBD1 (6 bases). The CDR3 length is 16 residues. The ends were cut back, 4 bases at V and 4 bases at J, with 19 bases in the middle. Germline CDR1 reads MNHNY; CDR2 reads SVGAGI (reference sequence). DNA for the CDR3: TGTGCCAGCAGTTTTTCCCCACGACTAGGGGGCACTGAAGCTTTCTTT. It specifies CASSFSPRLGGTEAFF.